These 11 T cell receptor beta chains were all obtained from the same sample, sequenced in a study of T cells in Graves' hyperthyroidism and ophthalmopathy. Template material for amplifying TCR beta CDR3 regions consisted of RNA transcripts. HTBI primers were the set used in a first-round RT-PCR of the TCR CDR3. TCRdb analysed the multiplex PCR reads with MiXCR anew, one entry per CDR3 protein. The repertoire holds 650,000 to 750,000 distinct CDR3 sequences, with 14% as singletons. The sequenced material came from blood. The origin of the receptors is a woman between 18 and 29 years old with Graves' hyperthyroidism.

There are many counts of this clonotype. The CDR3 DNA sequence: TGTGCCTGGAGTGAGAGAGTGTTCTCCTACAATGAGCAGTTCTTC. This encodes CAWSERVFSYNEQFF. The chain joins TRBV30 to TRBJ2-1, with D hard to call. The length of the CDR3 is 15 residues. Germline CDR1 reads GTSNPN; CDR2 reads SVGIG (reference sequence). V was clipped by 1 base and J by 0 bases, with 10 bases between them.

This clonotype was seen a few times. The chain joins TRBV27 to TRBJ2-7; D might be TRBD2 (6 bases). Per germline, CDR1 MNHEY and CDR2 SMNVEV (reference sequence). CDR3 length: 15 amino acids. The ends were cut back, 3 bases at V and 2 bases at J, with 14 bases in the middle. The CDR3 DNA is TGTGCCAGCAGTTTGTTGTCGGGAGCCCCCTACGAGCAGTACTTC. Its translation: CASSLLSGAPYEQYF.

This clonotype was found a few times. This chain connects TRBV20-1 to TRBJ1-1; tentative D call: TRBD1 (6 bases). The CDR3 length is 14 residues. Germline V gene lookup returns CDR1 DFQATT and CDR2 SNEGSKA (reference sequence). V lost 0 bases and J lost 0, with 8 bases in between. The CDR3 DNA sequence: TGCAGTGCTAGAGAGGCAGGGGTGAACACTGAAGCTTTCTTT. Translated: CSAREAGVNTEAFF.

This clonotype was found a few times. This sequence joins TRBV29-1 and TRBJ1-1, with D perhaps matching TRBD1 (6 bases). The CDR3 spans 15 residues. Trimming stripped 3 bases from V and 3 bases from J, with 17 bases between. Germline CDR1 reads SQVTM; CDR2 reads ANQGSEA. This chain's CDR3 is CSVDGTTVGYTEAFF. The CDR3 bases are TGCAGCGTTGACGGGACAACGGTAGGATACACTGAAGCTTTCTTT.

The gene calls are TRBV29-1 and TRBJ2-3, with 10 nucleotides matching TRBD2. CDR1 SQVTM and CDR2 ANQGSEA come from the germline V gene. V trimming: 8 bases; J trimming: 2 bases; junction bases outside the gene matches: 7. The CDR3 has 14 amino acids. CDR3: CSTWTSGDTDTQYF. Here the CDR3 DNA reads TGCAGCACTTGGACTAGCGGAGACACAGATACGCAGTATTTT.

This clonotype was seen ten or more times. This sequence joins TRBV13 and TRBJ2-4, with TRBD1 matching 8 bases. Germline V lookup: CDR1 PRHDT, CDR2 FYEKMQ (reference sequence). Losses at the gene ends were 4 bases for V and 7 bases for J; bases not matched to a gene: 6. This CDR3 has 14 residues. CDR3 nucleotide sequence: TGTGCCAGCAGCTCGGAGTGGGACAGGAACATTCAGTACTTC. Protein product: CASSSEWDRNIQYF.

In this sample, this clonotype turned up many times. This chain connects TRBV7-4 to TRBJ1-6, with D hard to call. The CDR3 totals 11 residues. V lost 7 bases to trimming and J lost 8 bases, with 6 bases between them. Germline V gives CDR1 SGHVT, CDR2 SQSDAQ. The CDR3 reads CASINYSPLHF. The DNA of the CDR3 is TGTGCCAGCATCAACTATTCACCCCTCCACTTT.

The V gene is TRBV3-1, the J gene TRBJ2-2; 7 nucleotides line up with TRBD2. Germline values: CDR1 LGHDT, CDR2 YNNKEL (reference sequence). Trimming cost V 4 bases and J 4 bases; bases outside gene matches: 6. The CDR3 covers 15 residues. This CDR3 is CASSRGTTGTGELFF. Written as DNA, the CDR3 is TGTGCCAGCAGCCGGGGGACTACCGGCACCGGGGAGCTGTTTTTT.

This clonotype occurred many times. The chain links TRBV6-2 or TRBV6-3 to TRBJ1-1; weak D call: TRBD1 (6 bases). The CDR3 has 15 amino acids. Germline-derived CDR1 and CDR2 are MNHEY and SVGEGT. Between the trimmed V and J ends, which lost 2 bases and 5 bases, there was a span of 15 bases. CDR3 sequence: CASSYDEGGRTEAFF. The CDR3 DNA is TGTGCCAGCAGTTACGATGAAGGGGGTCGGACTGAAGCTTTCTTT.

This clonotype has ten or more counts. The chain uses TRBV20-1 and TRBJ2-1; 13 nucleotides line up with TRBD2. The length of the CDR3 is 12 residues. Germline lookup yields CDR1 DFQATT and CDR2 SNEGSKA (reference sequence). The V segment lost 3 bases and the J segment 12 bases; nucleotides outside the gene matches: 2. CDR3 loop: CSARGTSGVQFF. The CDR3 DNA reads TGCAGTGCTAGGGGGACTAGCGGGGTGCAGTTCTTC.

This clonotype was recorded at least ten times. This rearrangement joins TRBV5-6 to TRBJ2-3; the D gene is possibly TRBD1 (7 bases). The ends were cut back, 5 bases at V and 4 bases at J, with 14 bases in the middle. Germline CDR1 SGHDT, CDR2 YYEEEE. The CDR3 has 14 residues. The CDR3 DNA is TGTGCCAGCAGAGCTCAGGGGGGTGCAGATACGCAGTATTTT. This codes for CASRAQGGADTQYF.